The rows below give T cell receptor beta chains drawn from one sample of a study of CD8 T cells in Susac syndrome. Via MiXCR, TCRdb re-called the immunoSEQ multiplex PCR reads, giving one row per CDR3 protein. The table records over 350,000 distinct CDR3 sequences, roughly 85% of them present only once. Sequencing used CD8+ T cells from PBMCs. The receptor source for this set is a human donor with multiple sclerosis. CDR3s include the opening cysteine and the closing phenylalanine or tryptophan. D genes are given only for firm matches. Size is omitted from some rows. Given values are once, few, many or a class for expanded clones.

TRBD1 | TRBJ1-4 | TRBV7-2 | . | TGTGCCAGCAGCCCCCGGACAGGGGTTGAAGAAAAACTGTTTTTT | CASSPRTGVEEKLFF
. | TRBJ1-1 | TRBV7-9 | . | TGTGCCAGCAGCCTTGCCGTGCCCGTGGTGAACACTGAAGCTTTCTTT | CASSLAVPVVNTEAFF
. | TRBJ2-5 | TRBV27 | . | TGTGCCAGCAGTTTCTTAAGACAAGAGACCCAGTACTTC | CASSFLRQETQYF
. | TRBJ1-1 | TRBV2 | . | TGTGCCAGCATCCCCATAGGGACATTAACTGAAGCTTTCTTT | CASIPIGTLTEAFF
. | TRBJ2-7 | TRBV5-6 | . | TGTGCCAGCAGCTCCGTGACTAGCTCCTACGAGCAGTACTTC | CASSSVTSSYEQYF
TRBD1 | TRBJ1-1 | TRBV5-1 | . | TGCGCCAGCAGCTTGGGAAGGAACAGGGGGGCCAAAGCGAACACTGAAGCTTTCTTT | CASSLGRNRGAKANTEAFF
. | TRBJ2-1 | TRBV27 | once | TGTGCCAGCAGTTTATCGCAGGGAATTTACAATGAGCAGTTCTTC | CASSLSQGIYNEQFF
TRBD2 | TRBJ2-3 | TRBV27 | . | TGTGCCAGCAGTTCGACTAGCGCCCGCACAGATACGCAGTATTTT | CASSSTSARTDTQYF
. | TRBJ2-1 | TRBV10-3 | . | TGTGCCATCAGTGACTTGGAGAATGAGCAGTTCTTC | CAISDLENEQFF
TRBD1 | TRBJ1-3 | TRBV12-3/TRBV12-4 | . | TGTGCCAGCAGTTTGACAGGGAGAGGAAACACCATATATTTT | CASSLTGRGNTIYF
TRBD1 | TRBJ2-3 | TRBV4-1 | . | TGCGCCAGCAGCCCACTGGGGACAGGCAATGTCTACACAGATACGCAGTATTTT | CASSPLGTGNVYTDTQYF
. | TRBJ2-5 | TRBV27 | . | TGTGCCAGCAGTTTCCACAGGGCAGAGACCCAGTACTTC | CASSFHRAETQYF
TRBD2 | TRBJ2-7 | TRBV19 | . | TGTGCCAGTAGTCCCCTAGCGGCTTCCTACGAGCAGTACTTC | CASSPLAASYEQYF
. | TRBJ1-1 | TRBV7-2 | . | TGTGCCAGCAGCTCCGTCGTAGCTGAAGCTTTCTTT | CASSSVVAEAFF
. | TRBJ2-3 | TRBV19 | . | TGTGCCAGTAGTATGGCCAGGTACACAGATACGCAGTATTTT | CASSMARYTDTQYF
. | TRBJ2-7 | TRBV3-1 | . | TGTGCCAGCAGCCAGACTTTGGGGGAGTTTCGGGAGCAGTACTTC | CASSQTLGEFREQYF
TRBD2 | TRBJ2-1 | TRBV12-3/TRBV12-4 | . | TGTGCCAGCAGAGCCCCAGCGGGAGTCTTAAGGAATGAGCAGTTCTTC | CASRAPAGVLRNEQFF
. | TRBJ1-1 | TRBV7-9 | . | TGTGCCAGCAGCTCCACCGGGACCACCCCCGGGGCTTTCTTT | CASSSTGTTPGAFF
. | TRBJ1-1 | TRBV19 | . | TGTGCCAGTACCGCGGACACGGGCACTGAAGCTTTCTTT | CASTADTGTEAFF
TRBD1 | TRBJ2-2 | TRBV28 | . | TGTGCCAGCAGTCCCTCGACAGGGGCGTCAGTTATTTCCGGGGAGCTGTTTTTT | CASSPSTGASVISGELFF
. | TRBJ1-1 | TRBV4-1 | . | TGCGCCAGCAGCCAAGGGGAGGTGAACACTGAAGCTTTCTTT | CASSQGEVNTEAFF
. | TRBJ1-1 | TRBV5-1 | . | TGCGCCAGCAGCTTGGAAGGCCTCCAGGGTGGCACTGAAGCTTTCTTT | CASSLEGLQGGTEAFF
. | TRBJ2-1 | TRBV10-2 | . | TGCGCCAGCGGGACGACCGTGGACAATGAGCAGTTCTTC | CASGTTVDNEQFF
. | TRBJ2-7 | TRBV20-1 | . | TGCAGTGCCCCGGTGGGGTTTTCCTACGAGCAGTACTTC | CSAPVGFSYEQYF